These 19 T cell receptor beta chains share one sample of origin, sequenced in a study of blood T cell repertoires in COVID-19. This table comes from immunoSEQ multiplex PCR, and its TCRdb copy is limited to in-frame clones, with some not included. The data contain over 90,000 clones, roughly four fifths of them singletons. The sequencing input was peripheral blood. These receptors originate from a man aged 50 to 60 with active or convalescent COVID-19.

This chain links TRBV5-1 with TRBJ2-7, with TRBD2 matching over 8 bases. The CDR3 length is 14 residues. The ends lost 3 bases at V and 3 bases at J; junction bases unmatched: 5. Germline V gene lookup returns CDR1 SGHRS and CDR2 YFSETQ. CDR3 nucleotide sequence: TGCGCCAGCAGCTCCAGCGGGGGCAACTACGAGCAGTACTTC. It is translated as CASSSSGGNYEQYF.

The chain is built from TRBV7-2 and TRBJ2-1; TRBD2 matches 13 bases. Per germline, CDR1 SGHTA and CDR2 FQGNSA. CDR3 length: 18 residues. Germline trimming cut 4 bases from V and 9 bases from J; bases unmatched to any gene: 15. The CDR3 nucleotides read TGTGCCAGCAGCTCCCGGACTAGCGGGGGTGTTCGAATGGGTGAGCAGTTCTTC. Its translation: CASSSRTSGGVRMGEQFF.

This clone was detected only a few times. The V call is TRBV10-3, the J call TRBJ1-3; the D gene is possibly TRBD1 (6 bases). V gave up 8 bases and J gave up 0 bases, with 20 bases separating them. This CDR3 has 17 residues. The germline V gene encodes CDR1 ENHRY and CDR2 SYGVKD. CDR3 nucleotides: TGTGCCATCGGGTTGGGGCCGGGGGGCAGCTCTGGAAACACCATATATTTT. Its protein is CAIGLGPGGSSGNTIYF.

The V and J genes are TRBV19 and TRBJ2-1; 10 positions match TRBD2. CDR1 LNHDA and CDR2 SQIVND come from the germline V gene (reference sequence). This CDR3 is built from 15 residues. J was trimmed by 7 bases and V by 5 bases; bases with no gene match: 8. The CDR3 bases are TGTGCCAGTAGTCCCAGCGGGGGGGGCCGGAATGAGCAGTTCTTC. This encodes CASSPSGGGRNEQFF.

V and J are TRBV7-2 and TRBJ2-2; 8 bases are a match to TRBD2. Looked up from germline, CDR1 is SGHTA and CDR2 is FQGNSA. V shed 1 base and J 4 bases; nucleotides not matched to a gene: 2. CDR3 size: 15 residues. The DNA of the CDR3 is TGTGCCAGCAGCTTAGACGGGGGGGCCACCGGGGAGCTGTTTTTT. This gives the protein CASSLDGGATGELFF.

This clone was seen just once. The chain has TRBV5-5 and TRBJ2-5; TRBD1 is a possible D gene (5 bases). The CDR3 length is 14 residues. CDR1 is SGHKS and CDR2 is YYEKEE in the germline V gene (reference sequence). V was cut by 4 bases and J by 2 bases, with 12 bases left in between. In nucleotides, the CDR3 is TGTGCCAGCAGCACCTGGACAAGTCAAGAGACCCAGTACTTC. Amino acid sequence: CASSTWTSQETQYF.

The V gene is TRBV6-6, the J gene TRBJ2-1, with 8 bases matching TRBD1. After removal of 4 bases from V and 10 bases from J, the junction contained 9 bases not matched to a gene. Germline V CDR1 and CDR2: MNHNY, SVGAGI (reference sequence). This CDR3 comprises 14 residues. The CDR3 region has the DNA TGTGCCAGCAGTTGGGGGACAGGCCTACAGGAGCAGTTCTTC. Encoded protein: CASSWGTGLQEQFF.

This rearrangement joins TRBV2 to TRBJ2-3; TRBD2 aligns across 12 bases. The CDR3 spans 14 residues. J was trimmed by 5 bases and V by 10 bases; bases with no gene match: 7. Germline lookup yields CDR1 SNHLY and CDR2 FYNNEI. The CDR3, as DNA: TGTGCCAACCCTAGCGGGGGGGCCCAAGATACGCAGTATTTT. The encoded protein is CANPSGGAQDTQYF.

This chain connects TRBV14 to TRBJ1-1, with D perhaps matching TRBD1 (6 bases). V dropped 0 bases and J dropped 1 base, with 9 bases sitting between them. Germline loops: CDR1 SGHDN, CDR2 FVKESK. CDR3 length equals 15 residues. The DNA for the CDR3 is TGTGCCAGCAGCCAAGACACAGGGCGGAACACTGAAGCTTTCTTT. It is translated as CASSQDTGRNTEAFF.

The rearrangement links TRBV7-8 to TRBJ2-1; D not certain. The V end was cut by 2 bases, the J end by 2 bases, with 7 bases between. This CDR3 contains 14 residues. Germline assignment: CDR1 SGHVS and CDR2 FQNEAQ. CDR3 region: CASSLSRTYNEQFF. CDR3 in DNA: TGTGCCAGCAGCTTATCTCGTACCTACAATGAGCAGTTCTTC.

The chain recombines TRBV19 with TRBJ2-7; 8 bases are a match to TRBD1. Germline V CDR1 and CDR2: LNHDA, SQIVND (reference sequence). This CDR3 has 15 amino acids. V dropped 4 bases and J dropped 4; count of bases not matched to a gene: 9. The CDR3 protein is CASSSPGTGKYEQYF. DNA for the CDR3: TGTGCCAGTAGTAGCCCCGGGACAGGAAAATACGAGCAGTACTTC.

The rearrangement links TRBV13 to TRBJ2-1; D is perhaps TRBD2 (6 bases). The CDR3 has 17 residues. V was cut by 5 bases and J by 0 bases, with 17 bases left in between. Germline lookup yields CDR1 PRHDT and CDR2 FYEKMQ (reference sequence). CDR3 sequence reads: CASSGGGDSFSYNEQFF. DNA for the CDR3: TGTGCCAGCAGCGGAGGCGGGGACTCCTTCTCCTACAATGAGCAGTTCTTC. Full variable domain (missing parts from reference TRBV13 and TRBJ2-1): AAGVIQSPRHLIKEKRETATLKCYPIPRHDTVYWYQQGPGQDPQFLISFYEKMQSDKGSIPDRFSAQQFSDYHSELNMSSLELGDSALYFCASSGGGDSFSYNEQFFGPGTRLTVL.

The CDR3 loop is CASSSYSRLGQGENYGYTF. CDR3 sequence (DNA): TGTGCCAGCAGCTCCTATAGCCGCTTGGGACAGGGAGAGAACTATGGCTACACCTTC. The chain carries TRBV7-2 and TRBJ1-2; 9 bases map to TRBD1. The CDR3 is 19 amino acids. Germline V gene lookup returns CDR1 SGHTA and CDR2 FQGNSA. V was clipped by 4 bases and J by 2 bases; unmatched bases: 17.

The CDR3 nucleotides read TGTGCCATTTCGTTGGACAGAATGGTGAACTATGGCTACACCTTC. Translation gives CAISLDRMVNYGYTF. This chain links TRBV6-6 with TRBJ1-2; a possible D gene is TRBD1 (6 bases). Germline CDR1 MNHNY, CDR2 SVGAGI (reference sequence). Trimming cost V 10 bases and J 2 bases, with 20 bases left between them. This CDR3 contains 15 residues.

The chain combines TRBV24-1 with TRBJ2-5, with TRBD1 matching over 10 bases. CDR1 is KGHDR and CDR2 is SFDVKD in the germline V gene. J gave up 4 bases and V 3 bases, and 1 base lay outside the gene matches. The CDR3 sequence is 14 residues long. The CDR3 sequence is CATSDDRGRETQYF. The DNA for the CDR3 is TGTGCCACCAGTGATGACAGGGGGCGAGAGACCCAGTACTTC.

The chain recombines TRBV9 with TRBJ1-5, with D perhaps TRBD1 (6 bases). V was pared by 3 bases and J by 3 bases, with 7 bases between. CDR1 and CDR2 from the germline V gene are SGDLS and YYNGEE. The CDR3 has 13 residues. This chain's CDR3 is CASSAGDNQPQHF. The CDR3 nucleotides are TGTGCCAGCAGCGCAGGGGACAATCAGCCCCAGCATTTT. The full variable domain, rest sourced from reference TRBV9 and TRBJ1-5, is DSGVTQTPKHLITATGQRVTLRCSPRSGDLSVYWYQQSLDQGLQFLIQYYNGEERAKGNILERFSAQQFPDLHSELNLSSLELGDSALYFCASSAGDNQPQHFGDGTRLSIL.

The chain recombines TRBV12-3 or TRBV12-4 with TRBJ1-2, with D possibly being TRBD1 (5 bases). V lost 7 bases and J lost 5, with 11 bases in between. The CDR3 is 12 residues long. CDR3 DNA: TGTGCCAGCAACTCCCCAGGGTATGGCTACACCTTC. This encodes CASNSPGYGYTF.

This clone was observed a single time. The chain has TRBV6-5 and TRBJ1-1; 8 nucleotides line up with TRBD1. The CDR3 totals 15 residues. The junction had 10 bases not matched to a gene; V was cut back by 6 bases and J by 4 bases. Germline V gene lookup returns CDR1 MNHEY and CDR2 SVGAGI. CDR3 residues: CASSRGTGRSTEAFF. CDR3 DNA sequence: TGTGCCAGCAGCCGAGGGACAGGACGGAGCACTGAAGCTTTCTTT.

The chain joins TRBV4-2 to TRBJ2-5; D might be TRBD2 (6 bases). The CDR3 contains 15 residues. Per germline, CDR1 LGHNA and CDR2 YNFKEQ. Trimming stripped 0 bases from V and 8 bases from J, with 16 bases between. The CDR3 DNA sequence: TGTGCCAGCAGCCAAGAAGGTGGACCCGGGGGAACCCAGTACTTC. This codes for CASSQEGGPGGTQYF.